This TCR beta chain was identified during a study of vaccination effects on CD4 cells after COVID-19 (dated by TCRdb to between 2021 and 2024). Study-wide context: In the ViraFEST assay, PBMC were stimulated with viral peptide pools, and TCR sequencing was then used to find antigen-specific CD4+ T cell clonotypes based on their expansion. Post-vaccine samples across the study were collected a median of 72 days after the second dose, with a range of 14 to 241. Two million PBMC per well were cultured in IMDM with roughly 5% human AB serum, 8.5 to 10 IU/ml IL-2 and gentamicin, plus 10 ug/ml peptides. In both COVID-19 convalescent patients and infection-naive vaccine recipients, the study compared SARS-CoV-2 spike-specific CD4+ TCR repertoires from before mRNA vaccination with those from after it. A total of nine to ten COVID-19 convalescent patients and a few SARS-CoV-2-naive healthy vaccine recipients were included in the full study. Cultures from other donors in the study were sequenced with the Oncomine TCR Beta short-read assay on an Illumina iSeq 100.

Library preparation employed the immunoSEQ multiplex PCR assay. DNA from the cultured and isolated CD4+ T cells underwent TCR beta CDR3 sequencing. The original methods were these. Non-productive TCR sequences were removed, reads were trimmed to the CDR3 region, and CDR3s of at least 7 amino acids were retained. The MANAFEST web app was used to pick out antigen-specific clonotypes by comparing their expansion in peptide wells with that in reference cultures. For clones to be considered positive, expansion at FDR<0.05 versus reference and all other wells, an odds ratio above 5, and a frequency above 0.1% in two replicate wells were required. Cross-reactive clonotypes were defined as significantly expanded in SARS-CoV-2 spike wells and in at least one common cold coronavirus spike condition. CDR3 similarity was assessed by Levenshtein distance using the stringdist R package, and unrooted trees were constructed with ape in R 3.6.1. TCRdb holds this immuneACCESS table with in-frame rearrangements only. Some clones are missing; in checked studies, unresolved V genes explain under half, and the rest has no known cause. That table supplies the V and J calls and clone size; D and trimming were determined from the DNA. This sample gives about 73,000 clones in total; roughly 75% of them show up just once. The ten largest clones represent roughly 2.3% of the sample.

After 10 days of culture, CD4+ T cells were isolated with the EasySep CD4+ T cell isolation kit. Two doses of either the BNT162b2 or the mRNA-1273 mRNA SARS-CoV-2 vaccine were administered to participants. Healthy vaccine recipients had no prior SARS-CoV-2 infection, confirmed by negative nucleocapsid antibodies before and after vaccination. On days 3 and 7, half of the culture medium was replaced with fresh IL-2-containing medium. Unless noted otherwise, every peptide stimulation condition was grown in triplicate wells. PBMC were separated from whole blood using Ficoll-Paque Plus gradient centrifugation and were then either cryopreserved at -140C or used fresh. Genomic DNA was extracted from cultured CD4+ T cells with the QIAamp micro DNA kit. From its cysteine to its phenylalanine, the CDR3 spans 15 amino acids. Of the read, only the CDR3 DNA is kept; its 45 bases are in frame from base 1. From a lookup of the germline V gene, CDR1 and CDR2 are SGHTA and FQGNSA. The junction shows trimming of 8 bases on V and 0 bases on J, and the gene matches do not reach 5 bases of it.

The paper's findings and limits, for the study overall: Limitations of the study were the small number of convalescent patients and the absence of early post-infection timepoints. Among healthy vaccine recipients, nearly all vaccine-induced clones were SARS-CoV-2 mono-reactive, and only 1 of 255 was cross-reactive with common cold coronaviruses. At late post-vaccination timepoints, both infection-induced and vaccine-induced clones showed marked clonal contraction, consistent with waning T cell responses.

Regarding this clone: Its antigen target is currently unknown. The input lacks base qualities; no much larger clone sits a single base away.

This receptor was obtained from a human donor who received a COVID-19 vaccine. Source: CD4+ T cells from PBMCs cultured without peptide, taken after COVID-19 vaccination. The rearranged chain carries TRBV7-2 and TRBJ2-3, with 10 central nucleotides matching TRBD2. DNA sequence: TGTGCCAGCGGGCTAGCGGGGGTAAGCACAGATACGCAGTATTTT. The translation is CASGLAGVSTDTQYF. Beyond the CDR3, the reference TRBV7-2 and TRBJ2-3 genes provide the residues; the full variable domain reads: GAGVSQSPSNKVTEKGKDVELRCDPISGHTALYWYRQSLGQGLEFLIYFQGNSAPDKSGLPSDRFSAERTGGSVSTLTIQRTQQEDSAVYLCASGLAGVSTDTQYFGPGTRLTVL.